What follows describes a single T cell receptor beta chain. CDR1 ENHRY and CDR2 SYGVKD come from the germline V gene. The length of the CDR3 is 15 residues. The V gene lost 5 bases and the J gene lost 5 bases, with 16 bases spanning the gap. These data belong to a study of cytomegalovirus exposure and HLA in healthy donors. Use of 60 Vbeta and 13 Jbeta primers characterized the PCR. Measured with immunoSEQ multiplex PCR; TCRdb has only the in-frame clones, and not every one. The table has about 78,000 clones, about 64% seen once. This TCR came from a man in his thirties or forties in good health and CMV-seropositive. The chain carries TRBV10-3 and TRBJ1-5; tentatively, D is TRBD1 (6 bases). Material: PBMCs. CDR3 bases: TGTGCCATCAGTTCCCTTGGGGGCAGCGATCAGCCCCAGCATTTT. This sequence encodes CAISSLGGSDQPQHF.